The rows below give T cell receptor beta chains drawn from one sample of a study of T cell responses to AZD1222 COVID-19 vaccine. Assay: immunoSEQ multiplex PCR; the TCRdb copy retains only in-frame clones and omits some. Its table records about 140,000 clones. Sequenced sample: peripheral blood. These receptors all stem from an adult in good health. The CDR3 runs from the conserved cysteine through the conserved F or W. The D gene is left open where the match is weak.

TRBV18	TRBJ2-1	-	TGTGCCAGCTCACCACCGGCAGATCTGCCCTACAATGAGCAGTTCTTC	CASSPPADLPYNEQFF
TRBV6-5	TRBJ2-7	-	TGTGCCAGCAGAGCCGGGACACCCTACGAGCAGTACTTC	CASRAGTPYEQYF
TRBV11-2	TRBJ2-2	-	TGTGCCAGCAGTCCGAGACAGATCGTCAACACCGGGGAGCTGTTTTTT	CASSPRQIVNTGELFF
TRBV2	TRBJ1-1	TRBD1	TGTGCCAGCAGGGACCGGGACAGGGGACCGAACACTGAAGCTTTCTTT	CASRDRDRGPNTEAFF
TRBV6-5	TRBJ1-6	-	TGTGCCAGCACGGCCATCAGGGGCAGTAATTCACCCCTCCACTTT	CASTAIRGSNSPLHF
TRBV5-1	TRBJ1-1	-	TGCGCCAGCGGATCAGGTTGGGACACCGGCGCTTTCTTT	CASGSGWDTGAFF
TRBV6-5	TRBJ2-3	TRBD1	TGTGCCAGCAAATTGGACAGGGGCACAGATACGCAGTATTTT	CASKLDRGTDTQYF
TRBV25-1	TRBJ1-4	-	TGTGCCAGCAGTGATTGGTCCAGGGAAAATGAAAAACTGTTTTTT	CASSDWSRENEKLFF
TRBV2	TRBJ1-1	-	TGTGCCAGCAGTGAAGCGCTTGGGGGGAGTGAAGCTTTCTTT	CASSEALGGSEAFF
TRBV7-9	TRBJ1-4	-	TGTGCCAGCAGCCACAGAGATATAGATGAAAAACTGTTTTTT	CASSHRDIDEKLFF
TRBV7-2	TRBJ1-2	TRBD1	TGTGCCAGCAGCGTCCCAAGGGGACAGGGGGCAAGCTACACCTTC	CASSVPRGQGASYTF
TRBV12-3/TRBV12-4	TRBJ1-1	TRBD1	TGTGCCAGCAGAAAAAGGACAGGGAAGGAAGCTTTCTTT	CASRKRTGKEAFF
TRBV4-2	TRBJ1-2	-	TGTGCCAGCAGCCCCAGGACGTCGGGTGGCTACACCTTC	CASSPRTSGGYTF
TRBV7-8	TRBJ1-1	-	TGTGCCAGCAGCTCCTACAGAGCCCCCGGGGCTGAAGCTTTCTTT	CASSSYRAPGAEAFF
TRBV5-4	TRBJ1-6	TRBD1	TGTGCCAGCAGCCTTGACAGGGTGGGACCCCTCCACTTT	CASSLDRVGPLHF
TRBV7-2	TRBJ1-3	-	TGTGCCAGCAGCTTGGGGCTTGGTGGCTCTGGAAACACCATATATTTT	CASSLGLGGSGNTIYF